These 32 T cell receptor beta chains originate from one sample sequenced in a study of T cell responses to AZD1222 COVID-19 vaccine. Using immunoSEQ multiplex PCR, the repertoire was profiled, and TCRdb retains in-frame clones only, with some absent. The sample records 95,000 to 110,000 clones, about 93% being singletons. The source material was peripheral blood, sampled on day 0 of AZD1222 vaccination. The source of these receptors is an adult in good health.

This chain links TRBV28 with TRBJ2-7; 8 bases map to TRBD1. V lost 6 bases and J lost 6; bases outside the gene matches: 7. CDR3 length equals 13 residues. Per germline, CDR1 MDHEN and CDR2 SYDVKM. CDR3: CASSTPDRAEQYF. The CDR3, as DNA: TGTGCCAGCAGCACACCGGACAGGGCCGAGCAGTACTTC.

The CDR3 reads CASSIGGSAETQYF. The DNA for the CDR3 is TGTGCCAGTAGTATTGGCGGGAGTGCGGAGACCCAGTACTTC. This chain joins TRBV19 and TRBJ2-5, with 7 bases aligning to TRBD2. Germline-derived CDR1 and CDR2 are LNHDA and SQIVND (reference sequence). Trimming took 3 bases from V and 5 from J; bases not matched to a gene: 6. This CDR3 contains 14 residues.

The chain is built from TRBV15 and TRBJ1-6; a possible D gene is TRBD1 (5 bases). Trimming removed 1 base at V and 7 bases at J, with 11 bases between. Per germline, CDR1 LNHNV and CDR2 YYDKDF (reference sequence). This CDR3 spans 15 amino acids. For the CDR3, the DNA is TGTGCCACCAGCAGAGTGCAAGGGGCAAATTCACCCCTCCACTTT. Amino acids: CATSRVQGANSPLHF.

This rearrangement joins TRBV9 to TRBJ2-7; 12 bases align to TRBD2. Trimming took 4 bases from V and 5 from J; bases not matched to a gene: 16. The CDR3 sequence is 18 residues long. CDR1 is SGDLS, CDR2 YYNGEE, per germline. CDR3 DNA sequence: TGTGCCAGCAGCTTTGGACTAGCGGGATCACCCTACGATCACGAGCAGTACTTC. Translated, it gives CASSFGLAGSPYDHEQYF.

The chain combines TRBV2 with TRBJ2-3; D is possibly TRBD1 or TRBD2 (5 bases each). The CDR3 sequence is 12 residues long. Trimming shortened V by 5 bases and J by 4 bases, and 7 bases separated the two germline ends. Germline V CDR1 and CDR2: SNHLY, FYNNEI. CDR3 sequence reads: CASSRGPDTQYF. The CDR3 region has the DNA TGTGCCAGCAGTCGGGGCCCAGATACGCAGTATTTT.

This clone occurred once. The chain couples TRBV3-1 (or the pseudogene TRBV3-2) to TRBJ2-7, with 9 bases that match TRBD2. Looked up from germline, CDR1 is LGHDT and CDR2 is YNNKEL (reference sequence). J was trimmed by 2 bases and V by 4 bases; bases with no gene match: 6. This CDR3 spans 15 amino acids. The CDR3 here is CASSPRLAVTYEQYF. DNA for the CDR3: TGTGCCAGCAGCCCCCGACTAGCGGTAACCTACGAGCAGTACTTC.

V and J are TRBV30 and TRBJ2-1; D is perhaps TRBD1 or TRBD2 (5 bases each). The V end lost 2 bases, the J end lost 8 bases, and 16 bases lay between the germline ends. Germline V gives CDR1 GTSNPN, CDR2 SVGIG (reference sequence). CDR3 length: 14 residues. This CDR3 is CAWSSQRGWDEQFF. CDR3 DNA: TGTGCCTGGAGTTCCCAGAGGGGCTGGGATGAGCAGTTCTTC. The entire variable domain, with the rest obtained from reference TRBV30 and TRBJ2-1, is as follows: SQTIHQWPATLVQPVGSPLSLECTVEGTSNPNLYWYRQAAGRGLQLLFYSVGIGQISSEVPQNLSASRPQDRQFILSSKKLLLSDSGFYLCAWSSQRGWDEQFFGPGTRLTVL.

This rearrangement joins TRBV6-5 to TRBJ2-1; TRBD1 is a possible D gene (6 bases). CDR3 length equals 14 residues. V lost 5 bases to trimming and J lost 1 base, with 9 bases between them. Germline V lookup: CDR1 MNHEY, CDR2 SVGAGI. CDR3 DNA sequence: TGTGCCAGCAGTCGACAGGCGTCCTACAATGAGCAGTTCTTC. The encoded protein is CASSRQASYNEQFF.

This sequence joins TRBV4-3 and TRBJ2-4; 7 bases align to TRBD1. The CDR3 is 16 amino acids. The V segment lost 1 base and the J segment 6 bases; nucleotides outside the gene matches: 9. Germline lookup yields CDR1 LGHNA and CDR2 YSLEER. The CDR3 bases are TGCGCCAGCAGCCAAGGGTCCCGAACAGGGGTAAACATTCAGTACTTC. Translating gives CASSQGSRTGVNIQYF.

This chain joins TRBV4-1 and TRBJ2-1; perhaps TRBD2 as D (6 bases). Looked up from germline, CDR1 is MGHRA and CDR2 is YSYEKL. The CDR3 spans 15 residues. V lost 1 base, J lost 2 bases, and 9 bases lay in between. CDR3 DNA sequence: TGCGCCAGCAGCCAAGCAGCGGGCCCCTACAATGAGCAGTTCTTC. Protein product: CASSQAAGPYNEQFF.

The chain couples TRBV12-3 or TRBV12-4 to TRBJ2-5; D possibly corresponds to TRBD2 (6 bases). The CDR3 has 11 residues. With 3 bases removed from V and 7 bases from J, the gap between germline ends came to 6 bases. The DNA of the CDR3 is TGTGCCAGCAGTTTCGGGGGGACCCAGTACTTC. This codes for CASSFGGTQYF.

The gene calls are TRBV5-4 and TRBJ2-3; 8 bases map to TRBD2. Losses at the gene ends were 4 bases for V and 1 base for J; bases not matched to a gene: 5. This CDR3 has 15 residues. Germline V gene lookup returns CDR1 SGHNT and CDR2 YYREEE (reference sequence). The chain's CDR3 is CASSKTGGRTDTQYF. The CDR3 region has the DNA TGTGCCAGCAGCAAGACGGGGGGGCGCACAGATACGCAGTATTTT.

The CDR3 DNA reads TGCGCCAGCAGCTTGGAAGTAAACTCCTACGAGCAGTACTTC. This translates into CASSLEVNSYEQYF. This chain joins TRBV5-1 and TRBJ2-7, with D unresolved. The CDR3 spans 14 residues. Germline values: CDR1 SGHRS, CDR2 YFSETQ. V was trimmed by 0 bases and J by 0 bases, leaving 7 bases between them.

The chain recombines TRBV15 with TRBJ2-1; 7 nucleotides align to TRBD1. The germline V gene encodes CDR1 LNHNV and CDR2 YYDKDF (reference sequence). V trimming: 2 bases; J trimming: 1 base; junction bases outside the gene matches: 8. This CDR3 comprises 17 residues. CDR3 protein: CATSRRGQALSYNEQFF. DNA of the CDR3: TGTGCCACCAGCAGAAGAGGACAGGCCCTTTCCTACAATGAGCAGTTCTTC.

V gene TRBV6-5 combines with J gene TRBJ1-2; TRBD1 agrees at 8 bases. Trimming cost V 7 bases and J 4 bases; bases outside gene matches: 11. The CDR3 contains 15 residues. Germline values: CDR1 MNHEY, CDR2 SVGAGI. Here the CDR3 DNA reads TGTGCCAGCATTTCCTCAGGGGGCGCCGGCTATGGCTACACCTTC. As protein: CASISSGGAGYGYTF.

V and J are TRBV5-1 and TRBJ2-2, with a tentative D call TRBD1 (6 bases). This CDR3 is built from 16 residues. V lost 7 bases and J lost 4, with 20 bases in between. Germline V gives CDR1 SGHRS, CDR2 YFSETQ. The CDR3: CASSNRDLRGTGELFF. The CDR3 DNA follows: TGCGCCAGCTCGAACAGGGACCTCAGGGGCACCGGGGAGCTGTTTTTT.

The V gene is TRBV27, the J gene TRBJ1-1; tentatively, D is TRBD1 (5 bases). The V gene's germline CDR1 is MNHEY and CDR2 SMNVEV (reference sequence). The CDR3 runs to 14 residues. Trimming took off 5 bases at V and 1 base at J, with 11 bases between the two ends. The chain's CDR3 is CASSPQGQNTEAFF. The DNA for the CDR3 is TGTGCCAGCAGTCCTCAAGGACAGAACACTGAAGCTTTCTTT.

This clone was detected once. The gene calls are TRBV28 and TRBJ1-5; no reliable D call. CDR3 length equals 14 residues. The germline V gene has CDR1 MDHEN and CDR2 SYDVKM. V was shortened by 7 bases and J by 0 bases, with 10 bases between the two germline ends. The DNA for the CDR3 is TGTGCCAGCACCTGGATCAATAGCAATCAGCCCCAGCATTTT. It translates to CASTWINSNQPQHF.

The chain combines TRBV12-3 or TRBV12-4 with TRBJ1-3, with D perhaps TRBD1 (6 bases). The CDR3 has 13 residues. Trimming cost V 9 bases and J 5 bases, with 14 bases left between them. The CDR3 here is CASFADSRNTIYF. CDR3 sequence (DNA): TGTGCCAGTTTTGCGGACAGCCGAAACACCATATATTTT.

The chain joins TRBV5-6 to TRBJ2-6; 8 nucleotides align to TRBD1. Trimming removed 4 bases from V and 0 bases from J; junction bases left unmatched: 6. In germline, CDR1 is SGHDT, CDR2 YYEEEE. The CDR3 is 17 amino acids. CDR3 protein: CASSVTGDLSGANVLTF. The DNA for the CDR3 is TGTGCCAGCAGCGTGACAGGGGACCTCTCTGGGGCCAACGTCCTGACTTTC.

This chain joins TRBV30 and TRBJ2-1, with D possibly TRBD1 on 6 matching bases. There are 12 residues in the CDR3. Trimming removed 6 bases at V and 8 bases at J, with 14 bases between. Germline V gives CDR1 GTSNPN, CDR2 SVGIG (reference sequence). The CDR3 here is CACSKKGDEQFF. CDR3 nucleotide sequence: TGTGCCTGCTCAAAGAAGGGGGATGAGCAGTTCTTC.

The chain combines TRBV4-1 with TRBJ2-2, with 14 bases that match TRBD2. Germline V lookup: CDR1 MGHRA, CDR2 YSYEKL. V trimming: 3 bases; J trimming: 6 bases; junction bases outside the gene matches: 3. The length of the CDR3 is 16 residues. CDR3 nucleotides: TGCGCCAGCAGCCACCTGACTAGCGGGAGGGCCGGGGAGCTGTTTTTT. Translating gives CASSHLTSGRAGELFF.

The rearrangement joins TRBV11-2 to TRBJ1-4, with D unresolved. Between the trimmed V and J ends, which lost 6 bases and 7 bases, there was a span of 18 bases. CDR3 length: 15 residues. Germline V gives CDR1 SGHAT, CDR2 FQNNGV. The CDR3 bases are TGTGCCAGCAGGCCCGCGGGGTCCAGCGGTGAAAAACTGTTTTTT. As protein: CASRPAGSSGEKLFF.

By share of the sample, this clone is medium-sized (0.01 to 0.1%). The chain is built from TRBV6-2 or TRBV6-3 and TRBJ2-7; 7 positions agree with TRBD2. CDR1 is MNHEY, CDR2 SVGEGT, per germline. This CDR3 is 16 amino acids long. With V trimmed by 2 bases and J by 2 bases, 9 bases remained unmatched. CDR3 DNA sequence: TGTGCCAGCAGTTACGGCGCGGGGGTGGCCCCCTACGAGCAGTACTTC. Amino acids: CASSYGAGVAPYEQYF.

CDR3 nucleotides: TGTGCTAGTGGTCGGACAGGGGGCTTAGCAGATACGCAGTATTTT. Protein: CASGRTGGLADTQYF. This sequence joins TRBV12-5 and TRBJ2-3; 11 positions agree with TRBD1. The germline gives CDR1 LGHNT, CDR2 FRNRAP. J gave up 4 bases and V 5 bases, and 5 bases lay outside the gene matches. The length of the CDR3 is 15 residues.

V usage is TRBV6-1 and J usage is TRBJ2-3, with a weak D call TRBD1 (6 bases). The CDR3 extends over 15 amino acids. Germline values: CDR1 MNHNS, CDR2 SASEGT. Trimming left V 1 base short and J 3 bases short, with 11 bases between. The CDR3 is CASSEGRQVTDTQYF. The CDR3 DNA sequence: TGTGCCAGCAGTGAAGGCCGACAGGTAACAGATACGCAGTATTTT.

This chain uses TRBV27 with TRBJ1-5; 10 nucleotides align to TRBD1. From germline, CDR1 is MNHEY and CDR2 SMNVEV (reference sequence). The CDR3 runs 15 residues. The junction had 2 bases not matched to a gene; V was cut back by 3 bases and J by 3 bases. The CDR3 here is CASSLGTGANQPQHF. The CDR3 coding sequence is TGTGCCAGCAGTTTGGGGACAGGGGCCAATCAGCCCCAGCATTTT.

With regard to this clone: Its ends do not fully match the called genes, so a read error is possible. The chain links TRBV2 to TRBJ2-3; possibly TRBD2 for D (6 bases). The CDR3 contains 14 residues. In germline, CDR1 is SNHLY, CDR2 FYNNEI. CDR3 nucleotide sequence: TGTGCCAGCAGGGAAGGACTAAGCACAGATACGCAGTATTTT. Translated: CASREGLSTDTQYF.

On this clone itself: The sample carries other DNA sequences with the same CDR3. This chain joins TRBV27 and TRBJ1-3; D gene unclear. Germline-derived CDR1 and CDR2 are MNHEY and SMNVEV (reference sequence). This CDR3 is built from 11 residues. V gave up 5 bases and J gave up 4 bases, with 3 bases separating them. CDR3 region: CASSSGNTIYF. CDR3 nucleotide sequence: TGTGCCAGCAGTAGCGGAAACACCATATATTTT.

The chain couples TRBV30 to TRBJ2-1, with D possibly matching TRBD2 (5 bases). V was cut by 0 bases and J by 4 bases, with 10 bases left in between. Looked up from germline, CDR1 is GTSNPN and CDR2 is SVGIG (reference sequence). This CDR3 has 14 residues. The CDR3 spells CAWSVSGRYNEQFF. The DNA for the CDR3 is TGTGCCTGGAGTGTAAGCGGCAGGTACAATGAGCAGTTCTTC. Drawing the rest from reference TRBV30 and TRBJ2-1, the complete variable domain is SQTIHQWPATLVQPVGSPLSLECTVEGTSNPNLYWYRQAAGRGLQLLFYSVGIGQISSEVPQNLSASRPQDRQFILSSKKLLLSDSGFYLCAWSVSGRYNEQFFGPGTRLTVL.

This clone was seen a few times. This chain uses TRBV5-1 with TRBJ2-1, with a tentative D call TRBD1 (6 bases). V was pared by 5 bases and J by 8 bases, with 17 bases between. Germline assignment: CDR1 SGHRS and CDR2 YFSETQ. This CDR3 is 14 amino acids long. The CDR3 region is CASSPLVGAHEQFF. The CDR3 bases are TGCGCCAGCAGTCCCCTAGTGGGGGCCCATGAGCAGTTCTTC.

The genes are TRBV27 and TRBJ2-3, with D hard to call. Trimming shortened V by 7 bases and J by 5 bases, and 4 bases separated the two germline ends. This CDR3 has 10 residues. Germline CDR1 reads MNHEY; CDR2 reads SMNVEV (reference sequence). Written as DNA, the CDR3 is TGTGCCAGCAAGAAAGATACGCAGTATTTT. This translates into CASKKDTQYF.